This TCR beta chain was captured in a study of OX40 agonist ivuxolimab in advanced cancers. Background on the study: Males comprised approximately 81% of the group, whose mean age was about 62 years (range 23 to 79). The eligibility criteria allowed prior anti-PD-1, anti-PD-L1 or anti-CTLA-4 therapy, and 40% had some. Partial responses occurred in three patients (one hepatocellular carcinoma, two cutaneous melanoma). Findings of the study overall: The expanded peripheral T cells' antigen specificity was not determined.

Assay: immunoSEQ multiplex PCR; the TCRdb copy retains only in-frame clones and omits some. The sample lists under 70,000 clones, roughly 81% occurring once. The CDR3 is made up of 11 amino acids. Germline-derived CDR1 and CDR2 are SGHTA and FQGTGA. V was clipped by 8 bases and J by 3 bases, with 7 bases between them. This clone was counted once. Its cognate antigen is unknown. This receptor was taken from an adult with an advanced solid tumor such as melanoma, head and neck, liver or kidney cancer. The sequences come from CD4+ or CD8+ T cells sorted from blood, collected in a trial of the OX40 agonist ivuxolimab. The chain carries TRBV7-3 and TRBJ1-1; D may be TRBD1 (5 bases). The CDR3 protein is CASEGDTEAFF. CDR3 bases: TGTGCCAGCGAAGGGGACACTGAAGCTTTCTTT.